This T cell receptor (beta chain) was sequenced in a study of beta chain features in type 1 diabetes. Study-wide findings and caveats: Researchers report that Type 1 diabetes patients had moderately but significantly shorter TCRB CDR3s across all four CD4+ subsets. Insertions were fewer and deletions more numerous at VDJ junctions in type 1 diabetes patients.

Details on this clone: No antigen is known for it.

The entirety of the isolated RNA underwent reverse transcription, so expressed TCRB transcripts were sequenced. Using immunoSEQ multiplex PCR, the repertoire was profiled, and TCRdb retains in-frame clones only, with some absent. There are about 710,000 clones in the sample; over 13% occur only once, and nearly 0.04% lies in the top ten. V was pared by 7 bases and J by 6 bases, with 10 bases between. The CDR3 sequence is 12 residues long. A heparinised blood draw that averaged approximately 110 mL was obtained once from each donor. This clonotype originated in a man between 18 and 29 years old with type 1 diabetes. V is TRBV23-1 and J is TRBJ1-5; D not certain. TRBV23-1 is labeled an ORF, and its function is uncertain. The sequenced sample was naive CD4+ T cells from blood. CDR3 sequence reads: CASTPEGQPQHF. CDR3 DNA: TGCGCCAGCACTCCCGAGGGTCAGCCCCAGCATTTT.